This T cell receptor (beta chain) originates from a study of blood T cell repertoires in COVID-19. Across the study: Collection of acute and convalescent COVID-19 samples took place in the United States, Italy and Spain. From T cells, B-cell-depleted T cells, or PBMCs came the material, which was cDNA or gDNA.

Authors' analysis steps: From reference gene primer amplification, estimates of nucleated cell counts were derived. Using immunoSEQ multiplex PCR, the repertoire was profiled, and TCRdb retains in-frame clones only, with some absent. The V and J calls and clone size are taken from that table; D and trimming were inferred from the DNA. This table holds over 75,000 clones, 75% to 85% found once. Germline V gives CDR1 SGHAT, CDR2 FQNNGV. This CDR3 is 15 amino acids long. Trimming took 5 bases from V and 5 from J; bases not matched to a gene: 7. The rearrangement links TRBV11-2 to TRBJ2-3; TRBD2 matches 10 bases. The receptor comes from a woman in her sixties or seventies with acute or convalescent COVID-19. Sequencing was carried out using peripheral blood. In nucleotides, the CDR3 is TGTGCCAGCAGCGGAAGCGGGGGGGCCATAGATACGCAGTATTTT. This gives the protein CASSGSGGAIDTQYF.